The 27 T cell receptor beta chains below were found in one sample sequenced in a study of CD8+CD57+ T cells in acquired aplastic anemia. Sequencing involved patients with CD8+CD57+ cell expansion previously shown by flow cytometry. Genomic DNA, serving as template, underwent TCR beta VDJ and CDR3 profiling. Each CDR3 protein gets one entry after TCRdb re-called the reads with MiXCR. The sample records some 160,000 distinct CDR3 sequences, 40% to 50% being singletons. Sequencing used sorted CD4+, CD8+, or CD8+CD57+ T cells (not recorded which) from PBMCs. The origin of the receptors is a human donor with aplastic anemia.

This clonotype was detected many times. This sequence joins TRBV12-5 and TRBJ2-7; TRBD1 matches 10 bases. Germline V gene sequence: CDR1 LGHNT, CDR2 FRNRAP. Germline trimming cut 6 bases from V and 1 base from J; bases unmatched to any gene: 3. The CDR3 sequence is 14 residues long. CDR3 in amino acids: CASGDRGRSYEQYF. The CDR3, as DNA: TGTGCTAGTGGCGACAGGGGGCGGTCCTACGAGCAGTACTTC.

The chain has TRBV10-1 and TRBJ2-5, with 11 bases identical to TRBD2. The CDR3 has 14 residues. V lost 11 bases, J lost 3 bases, and 8 bases stayed unmatched. Germline CDR1 is WNHNN and CDR2 is SYGVQD (reference sequence). The CDR3 coding sequence is TGCGCCCTTAAACGGGGACTAGCGGAAGAGACCCAGTACTTC. This sequence encodes CALKRGLAEETQYF.

This clonotype was counted only a few times. The chain recombines TRBV7-9 with TRBJ2-7; D uncertain. There are 12 residues in the CDR3. V was shortened by 4 bases and J by 6 bases, with 10 bases between the two germline ends. Germline V gene sequence: CDR1 SEHNR, CDR2 FQNEAQ (reference sequence). CDR3 bases: TGTGCCAGCAGCTCGGTCTCTTCCGAGCAGTACTTC. As protein: CASSSVSSEQYF.

This clonotype was detected a few times. Germline is not matched at one junction end, which may reflect a read error. The J gene is TRBJ2-7, the V gene TRBV7-7, with D possibly called TRBD1 or TRBD2 (5 bases each). The CDR3 contains 13 residues. From germline, CDR1 is SSHAT and CDR2 FNYEAQ (reference sequence). This chain's CDR3 is CASSRGTTYEQYF. CDR3 nucleotide sequence: TGTGCTAGCAGCCGAGGGACGACCTACGAGCAGTACTTC.

This clonotype was detected many times. The rearrangement links TRBV19 to TRBJ1-1, with D possibly being TRBD1 (6 bases). The CDR3 loop spans 13 amino acids. From germline, CDR1 is LNHDA and CDR2 SQIVND (reference sequence). Trimming shortened V by 5 bases and J by 5 bases, and 12 bases separated the two germline ends. CDR3 bases: TGTGCCAGTAGTTTAATCAGGGGAACTGAAGCTTTCTTT. Protein sequence: CASSLIRGTEAFF.

J is TRBJ2-3 and V is TRBV5-4; TRBD1 aligns across 7 bases. The junction had 8 bases not matched to a gene; V was cut back by 5 bases and J by 2 bases. Germline CDR1 is SGHNT and CDR2 is YYREEE (reference sequence). This CDR3 is 15 amino acids long. In DNA form, the CDR3 reads TGTGCCAGCAGTAAACCCGGGACAGTCACAGATACGCAGTATTTT. It encodes CASSKPGTVTDTQYF.

This clonotype has at least ten counts. This chain joins TRBV9 and TRBJ1-2; TRBD1 aligns across 8 bases. The CDR3 contains 14 residues. With V trimmed by 6 bases and J by 5 bases, 9 bases remained unmatched. Per the germline V gene, CDR1 is SGDLS and CDR2 is YYNGEE. The CDR3 loop is CASITGTGGYGYTF. The CDR3 coding sequence is TGTGCCAGCATCACCGGGACAGGAGGGTATGGCTACACCTTC.

The sample holds a few counts of this clonotype. The V and J genes are TRBV30 and TRBJ2-7; possible D gene TRBD1, 5 bases. In germline, CDR1 is GTSNPN, CDR2 SVGIG (reference sequence). V lost 2 bases, J lost 5 bases, and 13 bases lay in between. The CDR3 has 13 amino acids. The CDR3 DNA is TGTGCCTGGAGTCTTTTGCCAGGGAACGAGCAGTACTTC. It is translated as CAWSLLPGNEQYF. The full variable domain, completed using reference TRBV30 and TRBJ2-7, is SQTIHQWPATLVQPVGSPLSLECTVEGTSNPNLYWYRQAAGRGLQLLFYSVGIGQISSEVPQNLSASRPQDRQFILSSKKLLLSDSGFYLCAWSLLPGNEQYFGPGTRLTVT.

The CDR3 here is CASSDVGGGSDRQHQETQYF. CDR3 in DNA: TGTGCCAGCAGTGACGTGGGGGGGGGTTCGGACAGGCAACACCAAGAGACCCAGTACTTC. The V gene is TRBV6-4, the J gene TRBJ2-5; D is possibly TRBD1 or TRBD2 (7 bases each). Per germline, CDR1 MRHNA and CDR2 SNTAGT. The CDR3 totals 20 residues. Between the trimmed V and J ends, which lost 2 bases and 0 bases, there was a span of 25 bases.

V is TRBV7-3 and J is TRBJ2-1, with D perhaps TRBD1 (5 bases). The germline V gene encodes CDR1 SGHTA and CDR2 FQGTGA. This CDR3 has 11 residues. V shed 6 bases and J shed 9 bases, with 9 bases lying between them. CDR3 residues: CASRGRVEQFF. CDR3 DNA: TGTGCCAGCAGGGGGCGAGTTGAGCAGTTCTTC.

The rearrangement links TRBV20-1 to TRBJ2-5; 9 bases align to TRBD2. Germline assignment: CDR1 DFQATT and CDR2 SNEGSKA (reference sequence). V gave up 6 bases and J gave up 5 bases; unmatched junction bases: 13. The CDR3 length is 15 residues. CDR3 in amino acids: CSARRGLASGETQYF. The DNA for the CDR3 is TGCAGTGCCCGGCGCGGACTAGCGAGTGGGGAGACCCAGTACTTC.

This clonotype was counted at least ten times. CDR3 in DNA: TGTGCCAGCAGCCAATTGGGGGACTATGGCTACACCTTC. Translation: CASSQLGDYGYTF. The chain employs TRBV3-1 and TRBJ1-2, with a possible D match to TRBD1 (5 bases). The germline V and J ends were trimmed by 2 bases and 3 bases, with 7 bases remaining between them. The CDR3 runs 13 residues. Per the germline V gene, CDR1 is LGHDT and CDR2 is YNNKEL (reference sequence).

The chain joins TRBV14 to TRBJ1-1; tentatively, D is TRBD1 (5 bases). Germline-derived CDR1 and CDR2 are SGHDN and FVKESK. V lost 0 bases, J lost 3 bases, and 11 bases lay in between. The CDR3 sequence is 15 residues long. The CDR3 DNA sequence: TGTGCCAGCAGCCAAGAGCAGTCAGGGTACACTGAAGCTTTCTTT. Its translation: CASSQEQSGYTEAFF.

This chain connects TRBV10-3 to TRBJ1-2; tentatively, D is TRBD1 (5 bases). The ends were cut back, 4 bases at V and 4 bases at J, with 16 bases in the middle. Germline V gene lookup returns CDR1 ENHRY and CDR2 SYGVKD. The CDR3 totals 15 residues. CDR3 sequence: CAISGGVGVPYGYTF. CDR3 nucleotides: TGTGCCATCAGTGGGGGGGTTGGGGTCCCCTATGGCTACACCTTC.

The chain combines TRBV10-3 with TRBJ2-5; TRBD1 is a possible D gene (5 bases). This CDR3 has 16 residues. V gave up 0 bases and J gave up 5 bases, with 16 bases separating them. Germline-derived CDR1 and CDR2 are ENHRY and SYGVKD. CDR3 in amino acids: CAISESGPQRMETQYF. In DNA form, the CDR3 reads TGTGCCATCAGTGAGTCGGGGCCCCAGAGGATGGAGACCCAGTACTTC.

The V gene is TRBV20-1, the J gene TRBJ1-2; D is unresolved. The CDR3 totals 13 residues. Trimming took 6 bases from V and 3 from J, leaving 14 bases between them. Germline CDR1 reads DFQATT; CDR2 reads SNEGSKA (reference sequence). The CDR3 sequence is CSAEPRRYYGYTF. CDR3 nucleotides: TGCAGTGCCGAGCCCCGGAGATACTATGGCTACACCTTC.

The chain employs TRBV10-3 and TRBJ1-2; the match to TRBD1 covers 7 bases. CDR3 length: 15 residues. Trimming cost V 4 bases and J 6 bases; bases outside gene matches: 11. CDR1 and CDR2 from the germline V gene are ENHRY and SYGVKD. The CDR3 DNA is TGTGCCATCAGTGCCGACAGGGTCGGTATTAATGGCTACACCTTC. Encoded protein: CAISADRVGINGYTF.

The chain employs TRBV7-9 and TRBJ2-7; TRBD1 matches at 10 bases. The CDR3 totals 15 residues. Germline CDR1 and CDR2: SEHNR and FQNEAQ (reference sequence). V trimming: 4 bases; J trimming: 6 bases; junction bases outside the gene matches: 9. In DNA, the CDR3 is TGTGCCAGCAGCTCGACAGGGGGCTTCGCAGGCGAGCAGTACTTC. Encoded protein: CASSSTGGFAGEQYF. The entire variable domain, with the rest obtained from reference TRBV7-9 and TRBJ2-7, is as follows: DTGVSQNPRHKITKRGQNVTFRCDPISEHNRLYWYRQTLGQGPEFLTYFQNEAQLEKSRLLSDRFSAERPKGSFSTLEIQRTEQGDSAMYLCASSSTGGFAGEQYFGPGTRLTVT.

J is TRBJ2-1 and V is TRBV24-1; possible D gene TRBD1, 5 bases. Trimming stripped 5 bases from V and 0 bases from J, with 10 bases between. Germline V gene lookup returns CDR1 KGHDR and CDR2 SFDVKD. The CDR3 has 15 residues. The CDR3 region has the DNA TGTGCCACCAGTGCTAGAGACAGCTCCTACAATGAGCAGTTCTTC. It encodes CATSARDSSYNEQFF.

The chain uses TRBV29-1 and TRBJ2-1; TRBD2 is a possible D gene (6 bases). CDR1 and CDR2 (germline): SQVTM, ANQGSEA. V shed 5 bases and J shed 6 bases, with 8 bases lying between them. The CDR3 spans 11 residues. CDR3: CSVTGGNEQFF. In nucleotides, the CDR3 is TGCAGCGTTACCGGGGGCAATGAGCAGTTCTTC.

The table lists this clonotype with a few counts. The chain is built from TRBV2 and TRBJ2-7; D is possibly TRBD2 (5 bases). The CDR3 extends over 14 amino acids. Trimming cost V 6 bases and J 0 bases, with 12 bases left between them. CDR1 and CDR2 (germline): SNHLY, FYNNEI. CDR3 loop: CASRAGGSSYEQYF. As DNA, the CDR3 is TGTGCCAGCAGGGCGGGCGGTAGCTCCTACGAGCAGTACTTC.

This clonotype was seen ten or more times. V is TRBV7-3 and J is TRBJ2-2; D is unclear. Germline lookup yields CDR1 SGHTA and CDR2 FQGTGA. The CDR3 is 13 amino acids. The germline V and J ends were trimmed by 2 bases and 3 bases, with 4 bases remaining between them. CDR3 protein: CASSLADTGELFF. DNA of the CDR3: TGTGCCAGCAGCTTAGCGGACACCGGGGAGCTGTTTTTT.

This clonotype appeared a few times. This sequence may be a read error, since a much larger clone differs from it by one base. This chain's CDR3 is CASSPLTGREAFF. As DNA, the CDR3 is TGCGCCAGCAGCCCCTTGACAGGGCGTGAAGCTTTCTTT. The chain combines TRBV5-1 with TRBJ1-1; 7 nucleotides line up with TRBD1. V dropped 4 bases and J dropped 7; count of bases not matched to a gene: 7. The CDR3 length is 13 residues. CDR1 is SGHRS, CDR2 YFSETQ, per germline.

V is TRBV6-5 and J is TRBJ1-5; D remains unclear. Germline CDR1 is MNHEY and CDR2 is SVGAGI. Trimming removed 4 bases at V and 0 bases at J, with 7 bases between. The CDR3 runs 14 residues. CDR3 loop: CASSSDYSNQPQHF. Written as DNA, the CDR3 is TGTGCCAGCAGTTCGGATTATAGCAATCAGCCCCAGCATTTT.

This clonotype was picked up many times. V and J are TRBV15 and TRBJ2-3; 10 bases fit TRBD2. The CDR3 has 16 residues. The germline V gene has CDR1 LNHNV and CDR2 YYDKDF (reference sequence). The junction had 4 bases not matched to a gene; V was cut back by 3 bases and J by 1 base. CDR3 nucleotide sequence: TGTGCCACCAGCAGCATGAGCGGGAGGGGCACAGATACGCAGTATTTT. Residues: CATSSMSGRGTDTQYF. Together with reference TRBV15 and TRBJ2-3, the CDR3 gives the full variable domain: DAMVIQNPRYQVTQFGKPVTLSCSQTLNHNVMYWYQQKSSQAPKLLFHYYDKDFNNEADTPDNFQSRRPNTSFCFLDIRSPGLGDTAMYLCATSSMSGRGTDTQYFGPGTRLTVL.

This clonotype has more than one count but fewer than ten. The gene calls are TRBV6-7 and TRBJ1-3; TRBD1 might be the D (5 bases). TRBV6-7 is an ORF for which the function is uncertain. This CDR3 is 16 amino acids long. V was shortened by 6 bases and J by 0 bases, with 15 bases between the two germline ends. CDR3 DNA: TGTGCCAGCAGCCCTGGGGGTCAGAGCTCTGGAAACACCATATATTTT. This sequence encodes CASSPGGQSSGNTIYF.

The chain uses TRBV2 and TRBJ1-1; D gene uncertain. The V gene lost 4 bases and the J gene lost 0 bases, with 9 bases spanning the gap. Germline CDR1 SNHLY, CDR2 FYNNEI. This CDR3 region has 14 residues. The CDR3 loop is CASSGNGLNTEAFF. The CDR3 DNA sequence: TGTGCCAGCAGTGGAAACGGGCTGAACACTGAAGCTTTCTTT.